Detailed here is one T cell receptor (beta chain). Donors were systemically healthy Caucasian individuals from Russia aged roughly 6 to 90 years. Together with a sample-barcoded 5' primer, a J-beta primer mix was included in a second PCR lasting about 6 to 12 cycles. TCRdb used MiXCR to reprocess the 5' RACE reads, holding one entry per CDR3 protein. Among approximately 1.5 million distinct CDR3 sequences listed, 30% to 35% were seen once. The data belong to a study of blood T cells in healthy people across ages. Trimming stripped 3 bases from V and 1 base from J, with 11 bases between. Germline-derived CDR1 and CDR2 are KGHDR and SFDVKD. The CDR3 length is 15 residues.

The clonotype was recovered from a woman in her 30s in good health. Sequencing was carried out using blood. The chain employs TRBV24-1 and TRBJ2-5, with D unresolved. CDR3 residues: CATSDASSFQETQYF. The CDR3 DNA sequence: TGTGCCACCAGTGATGCCTCGTCGTTCCAAGAGACCCAGTACTTC.